This T cell receptor beta chain was sequenced during a study of cytomegalovirus exposure and HLA in healthy donors. The PCR was carried out with 60 Vbeta primers and 13 Jbeta primers. The data were produced by immunoSEQ multiplex PCR, yet TCRdb's version contains in-frame clones alone and is incomplete. This table has tens of thousands of clones, 80% appearing once. The CDR3 length is 15 residues. In germline, CDR1 is SGHNT, CDR2 YYREEE (reference sequence). Unmatched junction bases numbered 1, after V lost 0 bases and J lost 6 bases. Sequenced input: PBMCs. The clonotype comes from a male donor in good health and CMV-seronegative. The rearrangement joins TRBV5-4 to TRBJ2-1, with 12 nucleotides matching TRBD2. CDR3 nucleotides: TGTGCCAGCAGCTTGGCTAGCGGGGGGGTCAATGAGCAGTTCTTC. Residues: CASSLASGGVNEQFF.